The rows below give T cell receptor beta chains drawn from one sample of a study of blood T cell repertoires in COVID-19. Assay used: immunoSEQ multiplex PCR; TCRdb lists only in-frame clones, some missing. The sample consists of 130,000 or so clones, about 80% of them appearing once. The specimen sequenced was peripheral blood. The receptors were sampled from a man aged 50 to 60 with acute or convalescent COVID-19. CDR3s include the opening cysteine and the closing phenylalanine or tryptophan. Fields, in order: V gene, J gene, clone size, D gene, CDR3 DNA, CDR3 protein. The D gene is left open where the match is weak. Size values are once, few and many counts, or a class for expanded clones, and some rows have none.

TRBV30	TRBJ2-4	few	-	TGTGCCTGGAGTGATGGGGGGGCGGCCAAAAACATTCAGTACTTC	CAWSDGGAAKNIQYF
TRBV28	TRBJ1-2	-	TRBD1	TGTGCCAGCAGTCCTCCAGGGGGTGGATATGGCTACACCTTC	CASSPPGGGYGYTF
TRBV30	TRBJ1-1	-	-	TGTGCCTGGAGGAGTCGCACTGAAGCTTTCTTT	CAWRSRTEAFF
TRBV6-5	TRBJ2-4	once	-	TGTGCCAGCGCTAAGGGGGGGAAAAACATTCAGTACTTC	CASAKGGKNIQYF
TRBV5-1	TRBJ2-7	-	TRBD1	TGCGCCAGCAGCGAAACCGGGACAGGGGATTACGAGCAGTACTTC	CASSETGTGDYEQYF
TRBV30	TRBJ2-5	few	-	TGTGCCTGGGTTGGTGGGGGGGCTATCCAAGAGACCCAGTACTTC	CAWVGGGAIQETQYF
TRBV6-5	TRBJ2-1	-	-	TGTGCCACGTCCAGGGCGGGGATCTCCTACAATGAGCAGTTCTTC	CATSRAGISYNEQFF
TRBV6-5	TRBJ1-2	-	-	TGTGCCAGCACAACATACAGGGACTACACCTTC	CASTTYRDYTF
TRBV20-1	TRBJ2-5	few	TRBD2	TGCAGTGCTAGTGTTAGCGGGGGCCATTGGGAGACCCAGTACTTC	CSASVSGGHWETQYF
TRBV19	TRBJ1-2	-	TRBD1	TGTGCCAGTAGTACACGGACAGGTCGGTCAAACTATGGCTACACCTTC	CASSTRTGRSNYGYTF
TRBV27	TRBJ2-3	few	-	TGTGCCAGCAGTTTAATGGCAGGGTGGAATACGCAGTATTTT	CASSLMAGWNTQYF
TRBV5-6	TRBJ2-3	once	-	TGTGCCAGCAGCTTTTTACAGGACGCAGATACGCAGTATTTT	CASSFLQDADTQYF
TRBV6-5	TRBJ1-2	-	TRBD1	TGTGCCAGCAGCCGGGGACAGGGGGCCCGAGGCTACACCTTC	CASSRGQGARGYTF
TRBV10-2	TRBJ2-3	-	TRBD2	TGCGCCAGCAGTGCTCGAAGACTAGCGGGGTTCCTCCTCGGCACAGATACGCAGTATTTT	CASSARRLAGFLLGTDTQYF
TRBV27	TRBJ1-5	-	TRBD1	TGTGCCAGCAGTCCGTTCGGACAGGGTAGCAATCAGCCCCAGCATTTT	CASSPFGQGSNQPQHF
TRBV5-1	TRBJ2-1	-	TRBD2	TGCGCCAGCAGCCTCCTAGGCGGGGGGCCTTACAATGAGCAGTTCTTC	CASSLLGGGPYNEQFF
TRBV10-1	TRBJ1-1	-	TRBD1	TGCGCCAGCGGACAGGGGGTGAACACTGAAGCTTTCTTT	CASGQGVNTEAFF
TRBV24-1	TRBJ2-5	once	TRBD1	TGTGCCACCAGTGATTTGAGGACAGGGGGCATTACAGAGACCCAGTACTTC	CATSDLRTGGITETQYF
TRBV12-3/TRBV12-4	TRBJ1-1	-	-	TGTGCCAGCAGTTTCAGGAACACTGAAGCTTTCTTT	CASSFRNTEAFF
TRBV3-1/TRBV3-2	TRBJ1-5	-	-	TGTGCCAGCAGTCGAAACCCCTTACAGGGATATCAGCCCCAGCATTTT	CASSRNPLQGYQPQHF
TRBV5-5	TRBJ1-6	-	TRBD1	TGTGCCAGCTTGAGTACAGGGGGCGACTCACCCCTCCACTTT	CASLSTGGDSPLHF
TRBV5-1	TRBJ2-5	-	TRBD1	TGCGCCAGCAGCCCCTGGACAGGGGAGGTCCAAGAGACCCAGTACTTC	CASSPWTGEVQETQYF
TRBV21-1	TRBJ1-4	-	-	TGTGCCAGCAGTCCACCGGACAGTGAAAAACTGTTTTTT	CASSPPDSEKLFF
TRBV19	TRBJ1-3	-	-	TGTGCCAGTAGCCACTTGATCGAATCTGGAAACACCATATATTTT	CASSHLIESGNTIYF
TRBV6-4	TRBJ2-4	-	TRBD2	TGTGCCAGCCGAAAGCGGGGGGGTTCGGTTAACGTCAAAAACATTCAGTACTTC	CASRKRGGSVNVKNIQYF
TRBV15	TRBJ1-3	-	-	TGTGCCACCAGCAGATCCTTCGAGAGCTCTGGAAACACCATATATTTT	CATSRSFESSGNTIYF
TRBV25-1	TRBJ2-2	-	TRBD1	TGTGCCAGCAGTGAAGGGGACAGGGATACCGGGGAGCTGTTTTTT	CASSEGDRDTGELFF
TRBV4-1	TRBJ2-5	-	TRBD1	TGCGCCAGCAGCCCGGACAGGACGGCCGCGACCCAGTACTTC	CASSPDRTAATQYF
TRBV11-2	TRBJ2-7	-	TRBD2	TGTGCCAGCAGCTTATTTAGCGGGGGGACCTACGAGCAGTACTTC	CASSLFSGGTYEQYF
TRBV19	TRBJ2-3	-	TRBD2	TGTGCCAGTACCGGCCTAGCGGGGGCCACGCAGTATTTT	CASTGLAGATQYF
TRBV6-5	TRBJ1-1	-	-	TGTGCCAGCAGCCACGGAGGGAGGGCTGAAGCTTTCTTT	CASSHGGRAEAFF
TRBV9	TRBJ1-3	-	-	TGTGCCAGCAGCGTAGGGACTACTTCTGGAAACACCATATATTTT	CASSVGTTSGNTIYF
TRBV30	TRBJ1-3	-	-	TGTGCCTGGAGTGTACAGGGCGGAAACACCATATATTTT	CAWSVQGGNTIYF
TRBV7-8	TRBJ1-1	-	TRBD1	TGTGCCAGCAGCGCCGGGACAGCCGTGGTGAACACTGAAGCTTTCTTT	CASSAGTAVVNTEAFF
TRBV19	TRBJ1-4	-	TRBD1	TGTGCCAGTACTCTGACAGGGGGCCTCGAAAAACTGTTTTTT	CASTLTGGLEKLFF
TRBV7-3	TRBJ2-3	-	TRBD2	TGTGCCAGCAGCTTTACTAGCGGGGATACGCAGTATTTT	CASSFTSGDTQYF